This TCR beta chain was identified during a study of cytomegalovirus exposure and HLA in healthy donors. Study-level findings and limits: TCR beta V- and J-gene trimming, according to a later analysis, was linked to a missense DCLRE1C variant.

This CDR3 contains 14 residues. V was clipped by 3 bases and J by 2 bases; unmatched bases: 2. Per the germline V gene, CDR1 is LGHNA and CDR2 is YSLEER. PCR involved 60 Vbeta and 13 Jbeta primers. Using immunoSEQ multiplex PCR, the repertoire was profiled, and TCRdb retains in-frame clones only, with some absent. The repertoire holds roughly 200,000 clones, with about three quarters as singletons. To note about this clone: Its specificity is unknown.

The rearrangement uses TRBV4-3 and TRBJ2-5; 8 nucleotides agree with TRBD1. The TCR comes from a woman aged 55-75 years in good health and CMV-seropositive. The sequenced sample was PBMCs. The CDR3 reads CASSQGQDQETQYF. The CDR3 DNA is TGCGCCAGCAGCCAGGGACAGGATCAAGAGACCCAGTACTTC.